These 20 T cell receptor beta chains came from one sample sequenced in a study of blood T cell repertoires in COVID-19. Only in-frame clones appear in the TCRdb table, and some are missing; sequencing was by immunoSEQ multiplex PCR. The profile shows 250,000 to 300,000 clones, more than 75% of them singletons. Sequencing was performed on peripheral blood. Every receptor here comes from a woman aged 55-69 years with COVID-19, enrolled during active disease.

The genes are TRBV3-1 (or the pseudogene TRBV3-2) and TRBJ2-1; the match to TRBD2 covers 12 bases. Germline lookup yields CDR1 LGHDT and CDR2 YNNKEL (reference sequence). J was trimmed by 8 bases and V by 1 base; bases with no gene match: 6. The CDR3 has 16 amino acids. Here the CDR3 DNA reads TGTGCCAGCAGCCAAGCTAGCGGGAGGGCCGGCGATGAGCAGTTCTTC. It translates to CASSQASGRAGDEQFF.

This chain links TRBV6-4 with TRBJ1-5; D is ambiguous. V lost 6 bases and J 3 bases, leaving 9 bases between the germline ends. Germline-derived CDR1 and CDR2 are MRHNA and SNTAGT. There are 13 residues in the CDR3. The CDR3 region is CASSRETNQPQHF. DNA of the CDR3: TGTGCCAGCAGCCGGGAGACCAATCAGCCCCAGCATTTT.

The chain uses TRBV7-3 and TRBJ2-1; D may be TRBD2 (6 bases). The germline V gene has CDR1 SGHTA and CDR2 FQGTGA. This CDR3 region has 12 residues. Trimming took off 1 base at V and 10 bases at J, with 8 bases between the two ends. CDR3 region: CASSLIGREQFF. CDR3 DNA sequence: TGTGCCAGCAGCTTAATCGGGAGAGAGCAGTTCTTC.

The CDR3 DNA follows: TGTGCCTGGAGTGTACTACAGGGGACCCAGCCCCAGCATTTT. This codes for CAWSVLQGTQPQHF. The rearrangement uses TRBV30 and TRBJ1-5, with 7 nucleotides matching TRBD1. Germline loops: CDR1 GTSNPN, CDR2 SVGIG (reference sequence). Unmatched junction bases numbered 6, after V lost 0 bases and J lost 7 bases. The CDR3 totals 14 residues.

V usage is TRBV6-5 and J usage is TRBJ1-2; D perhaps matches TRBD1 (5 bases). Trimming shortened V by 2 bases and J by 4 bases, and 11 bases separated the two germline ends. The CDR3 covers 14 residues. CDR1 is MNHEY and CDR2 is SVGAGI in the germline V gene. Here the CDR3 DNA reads TGTGCCAGCAGTTACGGGGGAGGAAGCTATGGCTACACCTTC. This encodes CASSYGGGSYGYTF.

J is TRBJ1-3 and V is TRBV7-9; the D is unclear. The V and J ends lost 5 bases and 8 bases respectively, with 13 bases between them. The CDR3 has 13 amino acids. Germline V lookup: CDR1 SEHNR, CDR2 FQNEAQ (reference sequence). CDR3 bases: TGTGCCAGCAGCCCGGTATCGGGTCACACCATATATTTT. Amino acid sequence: CASSPVSGHTIYF.

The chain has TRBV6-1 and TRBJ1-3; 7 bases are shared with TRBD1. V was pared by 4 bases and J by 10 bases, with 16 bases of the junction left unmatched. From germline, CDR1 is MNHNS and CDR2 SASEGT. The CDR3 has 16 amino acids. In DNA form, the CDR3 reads TGTGCCAGCAGTGTCCCCCCGGCAGGGGGTATCGGAACCATATATTTT. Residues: CASSVPPAGGIGTIYF.

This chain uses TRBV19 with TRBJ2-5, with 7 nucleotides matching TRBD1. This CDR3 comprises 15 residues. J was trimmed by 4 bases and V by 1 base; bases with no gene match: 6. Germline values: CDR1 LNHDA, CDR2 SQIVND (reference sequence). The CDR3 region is CASSIGTGAGETQYF. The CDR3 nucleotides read TGTGCCAGTAGTATAGGTACAGGGGCGGGAGAGACCCAGTACTTC.

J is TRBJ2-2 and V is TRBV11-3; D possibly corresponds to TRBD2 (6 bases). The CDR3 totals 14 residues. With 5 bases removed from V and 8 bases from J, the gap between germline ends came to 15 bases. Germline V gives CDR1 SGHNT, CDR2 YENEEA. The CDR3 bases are TGTGCCAGCAGCCCAACACGGGGGACGGGGGAGCTGTTTTTT. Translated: CASSPTRGTGELFF.

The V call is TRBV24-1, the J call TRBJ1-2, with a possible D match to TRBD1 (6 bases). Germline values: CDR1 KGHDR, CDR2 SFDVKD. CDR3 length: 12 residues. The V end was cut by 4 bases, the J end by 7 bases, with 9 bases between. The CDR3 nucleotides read TGTGCCACCAGTGACAACAGGGTTGGCTACACCTTC. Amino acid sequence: CATSDNRVGYTF.

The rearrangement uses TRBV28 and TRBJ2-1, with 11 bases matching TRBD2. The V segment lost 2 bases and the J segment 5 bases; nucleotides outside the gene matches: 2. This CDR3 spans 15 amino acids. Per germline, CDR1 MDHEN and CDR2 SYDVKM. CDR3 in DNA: TGTGCCAGCAGTTTAGTAGCGGGAGGGAACAATGAGCAGTTCTTC. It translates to CASSLVAGGNNEQFF.

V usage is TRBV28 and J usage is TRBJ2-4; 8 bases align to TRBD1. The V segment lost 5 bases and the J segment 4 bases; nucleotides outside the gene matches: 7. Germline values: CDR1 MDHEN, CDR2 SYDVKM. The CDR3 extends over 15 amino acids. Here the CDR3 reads CASSTPGTGKNIQYF. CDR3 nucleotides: TGTGCCAGCAGTACCCCCGGGACAGGAAAAAACATTCAGTACTTC.

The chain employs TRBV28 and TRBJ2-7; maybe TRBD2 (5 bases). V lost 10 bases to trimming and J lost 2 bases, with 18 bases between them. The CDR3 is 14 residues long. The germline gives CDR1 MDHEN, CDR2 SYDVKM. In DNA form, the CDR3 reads TGTGCCATCTCCTCGCGGGCGCCTCCCTACGAGCAGTACTTC. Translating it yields CAISSRAPPYEQYF.

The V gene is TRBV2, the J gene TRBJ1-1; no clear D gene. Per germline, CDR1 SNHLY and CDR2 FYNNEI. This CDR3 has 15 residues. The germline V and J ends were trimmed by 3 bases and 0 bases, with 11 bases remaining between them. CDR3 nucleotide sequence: TGTGCCAGCAGTGAGGGCCCAACTTTGAACACTGAAGCTTTCTTT. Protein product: CASSEGPTLNTEAFF.

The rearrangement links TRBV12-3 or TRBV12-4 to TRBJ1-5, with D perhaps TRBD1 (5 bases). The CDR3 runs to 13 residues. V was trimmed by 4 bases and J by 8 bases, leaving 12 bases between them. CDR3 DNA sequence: TGTGCCAGCAGTTCCGATCCGGGGGAGCCCCAGCATTTT. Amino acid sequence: CASSSDPGEPQHF.

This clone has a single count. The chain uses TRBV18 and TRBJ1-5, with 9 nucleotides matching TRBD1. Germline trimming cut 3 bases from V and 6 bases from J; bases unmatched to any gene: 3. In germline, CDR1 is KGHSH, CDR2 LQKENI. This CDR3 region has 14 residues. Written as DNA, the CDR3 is TGTGCCAGCTCACCTGGGACAGGGAGTCAGCCCCAGCATTTT. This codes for CASSPGTGSQPQHF.

The CDR3 sequence: CASRRTGGQPQHF. In DNA, the CDR3 is TGTGCCAGCAGACGGACAGGCGGACAGCCCCAGCATTTT. The V call is TRBV6-5, the J call TRBJ1-5, with 7 bases aligning to TRBD1. CDR1 is MNHEY, CDR2 SVGAGI, per germline. Germline trimming cut 6 bases from V and 7 bases from J; bases unmatched to any gene: 6. The CDR3 covers 13 residues.

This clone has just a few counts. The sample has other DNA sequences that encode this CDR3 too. In DNA form, the CDR3 reads TGCGCCAGCAGCTTGGGGGGCAGGAACACCGGGGAGCTGTTTTTT. Its translation is CASSLGGRNTGELFF. This chain connects TRBV5-1 to TRBJ2-2; weak D call: TRBD1 (5 bases). Trimming removed 0 bases from V and 1 base from J, with 7 bases in between. The CDR3 covers 15 residues. The germline V gene encodes CDR1 SGHRS and CDR2 YFSETQ.

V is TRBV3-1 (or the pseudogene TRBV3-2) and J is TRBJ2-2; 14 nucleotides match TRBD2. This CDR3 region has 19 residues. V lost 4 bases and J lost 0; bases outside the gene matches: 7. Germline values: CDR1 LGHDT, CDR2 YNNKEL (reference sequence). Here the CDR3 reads CASSLPGLAGVPNTGELFF. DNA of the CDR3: TGTGCCAGCAGCCTACCGGGACTAGCGGGAGTCCCGAACACCGGGGAGCTGTTTTTT.

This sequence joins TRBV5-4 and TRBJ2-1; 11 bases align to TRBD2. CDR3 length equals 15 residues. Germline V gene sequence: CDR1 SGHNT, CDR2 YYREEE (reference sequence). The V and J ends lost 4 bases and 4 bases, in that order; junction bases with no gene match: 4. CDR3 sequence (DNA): TGTGCCAGCAGCGAGGGACTAGCGGTTTACAATGAGCAGTTCTTC. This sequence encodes CASSEGLAVYNEQFF.